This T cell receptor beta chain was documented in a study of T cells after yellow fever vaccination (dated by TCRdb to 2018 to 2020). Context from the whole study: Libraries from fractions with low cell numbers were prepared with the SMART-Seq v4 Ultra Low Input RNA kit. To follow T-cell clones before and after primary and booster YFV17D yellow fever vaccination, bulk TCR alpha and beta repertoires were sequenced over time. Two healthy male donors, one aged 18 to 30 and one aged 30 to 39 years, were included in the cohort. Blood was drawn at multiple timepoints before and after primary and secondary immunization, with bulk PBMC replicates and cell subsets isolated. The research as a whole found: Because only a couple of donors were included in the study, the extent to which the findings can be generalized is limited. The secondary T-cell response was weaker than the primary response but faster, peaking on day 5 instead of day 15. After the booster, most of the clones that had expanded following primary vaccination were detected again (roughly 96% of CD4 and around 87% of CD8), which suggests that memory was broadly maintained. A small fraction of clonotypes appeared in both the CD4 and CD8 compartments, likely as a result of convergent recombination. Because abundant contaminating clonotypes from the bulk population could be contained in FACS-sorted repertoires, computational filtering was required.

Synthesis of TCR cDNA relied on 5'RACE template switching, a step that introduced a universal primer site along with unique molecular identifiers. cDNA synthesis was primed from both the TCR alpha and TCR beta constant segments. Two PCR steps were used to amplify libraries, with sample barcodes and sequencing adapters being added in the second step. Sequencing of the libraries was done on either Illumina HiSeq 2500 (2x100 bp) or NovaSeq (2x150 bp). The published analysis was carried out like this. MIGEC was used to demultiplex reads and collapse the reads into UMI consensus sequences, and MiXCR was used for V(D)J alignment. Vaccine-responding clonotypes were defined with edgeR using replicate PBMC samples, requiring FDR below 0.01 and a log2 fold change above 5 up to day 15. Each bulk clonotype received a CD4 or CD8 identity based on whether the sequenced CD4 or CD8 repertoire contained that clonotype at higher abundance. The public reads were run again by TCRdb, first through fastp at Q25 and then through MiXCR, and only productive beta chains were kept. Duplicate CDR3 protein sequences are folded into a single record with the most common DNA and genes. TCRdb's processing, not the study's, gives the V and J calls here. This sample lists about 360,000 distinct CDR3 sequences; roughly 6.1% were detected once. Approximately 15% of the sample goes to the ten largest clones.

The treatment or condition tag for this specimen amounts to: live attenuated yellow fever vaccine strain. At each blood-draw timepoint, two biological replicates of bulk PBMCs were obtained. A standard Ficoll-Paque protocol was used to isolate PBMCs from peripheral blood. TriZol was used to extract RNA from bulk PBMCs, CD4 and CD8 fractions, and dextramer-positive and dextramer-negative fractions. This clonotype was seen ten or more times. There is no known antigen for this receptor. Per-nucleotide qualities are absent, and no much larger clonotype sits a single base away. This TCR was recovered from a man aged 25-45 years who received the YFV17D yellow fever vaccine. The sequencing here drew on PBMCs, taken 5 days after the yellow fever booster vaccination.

The DNA sequence follows: TGCAGCGTACACTTAAACTCAGATACGCAGTATTTT. The encoded protein is CSVHLNSDTQYF. The chain is made from TRBV29-1 and TRBJ2-3; the D gene lacks a confident call. At the junction V is shortened by 6 bases and J by 4 bases, with 11 bases in between. The germline V gene gives CDR1 as SQVTM and CDR2 as ANQGSEA. From the cysteine up to the phenylalanine, the CDR3 has a length of 12 residues. The kept DNA is CDR3 alone, 36 bases in frame from the first base.